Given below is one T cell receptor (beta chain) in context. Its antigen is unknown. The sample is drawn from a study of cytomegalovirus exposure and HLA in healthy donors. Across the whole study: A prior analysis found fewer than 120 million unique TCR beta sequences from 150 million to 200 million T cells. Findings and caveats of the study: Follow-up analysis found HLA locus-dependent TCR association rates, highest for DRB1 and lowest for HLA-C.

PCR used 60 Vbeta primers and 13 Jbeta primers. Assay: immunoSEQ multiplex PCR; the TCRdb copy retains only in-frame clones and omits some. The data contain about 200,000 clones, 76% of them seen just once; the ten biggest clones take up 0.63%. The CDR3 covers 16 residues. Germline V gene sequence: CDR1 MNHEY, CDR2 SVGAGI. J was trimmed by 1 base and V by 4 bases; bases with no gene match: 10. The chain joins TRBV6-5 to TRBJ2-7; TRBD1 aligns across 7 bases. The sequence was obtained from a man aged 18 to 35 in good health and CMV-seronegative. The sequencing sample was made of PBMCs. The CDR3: CASSSYPGQSSYEQYF. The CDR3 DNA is TGTGCCAGCAGTTCCTATCCGGGACAGTCTTCCTACGAGCAGTACTTC.